The 32 T cell receptor beta chains presented below share a single source sample, sequenced in a study of T cells in Graves' hyperthyroidism and ophthalmopathy. TCR beta CDR3 region amplification was performed from RNA transcripts. The primer set for the first-round RT-PCR of the TCR CDR3 was HTBI. Each CDR3 protein is one row after TCRdb ran MiXCR on the multiplex PCR reads. The top ten hold 6.5% to 8% of the sample, which has some 560,000 distinct CDR3 sequences, 15% to 19% seen once. The sample was blood. These receptor sequences come from a woman aged 25 to 39 with Graves' hyperthyroidism.

The V call is TRBV12-3 or TRBV12-4, the J call TRBJ2-2; D is unresolved. The germline V and J ends were trimmed by 0 bases and 5 bases, with 13 bases remaining between them. The CDR3 spans 16 residues. For the CDR3, the DNA is TGTGCCAGCAGTTTAGCGCCACCGACGTCTACCGGGGAGCTGTTTTTT. It translates to CASSLAPPTSTGELFF.

This clonotype appeared many times. The gene calls are TRBV11-2 and TRBJ2-1, with D maybe TRBD1 (5 bases). CDR3 length: 16 amino acids. Looked up from germline, CDR1 is SGHAT and CDR2 is FQNNGV. V gave up 1 base and J gave up 2 bases, with 12 bases separating them. The DNA for the CDR3 is TGTGCCAGCAGCTTAGTCAGGGCCCCTACCTACAATGAGCAGTTCTTC. It encodes CASSLVRAPTYNEQFF.

This clonotype was picked up many times. This chain links TRBV6-1 with TRBJ2-1; 8 bases align to TRBD2. V shed 7 bases, J shed 4 bases, and the junction held 9 bases outside the gene matches. Looked up from germline, CDR1 is MNHNS and CDR2 is SASEGT. This CDR3 comprises 15 residues. CDR3: CASNPEASGYNEQFF. CDR3 nucleotide sequence: TGTGCCAGCAACCCTGAGGCTAGCGGGTACAATGAGCAGTTCTTC.

The table lists this clonotype with many counts. V is TRBV7-9 and J is TRBJ1-2; 7 bases fit TRBD1. The CDR3 is made up of 15 amino acids. CDR1 and CDR2 from the germline V gene are SEHNR and FQNEAQ (reference sequence). J gave up 4 bases and V 3 bases, and 8 bases lay outside the gene matches. The CDR3 spells CASSFHRGPGYGYTF. CDR3 sequence (DNA): TGTGCCAGCAGCTTCCACAGGGGTCCAGGCTATGGCTACACCTTC. The full variable domain, with the rest looked up from reference TRBV7-9 and TRBJ1-2, is DTGVSQNPRHKITKRGQNVTFRCDPISEHNRLYWYRQTLGQGPEFLTYFQNEAQLEKSRLLSDRFSAERPKGSFSTLEIQRTEQGDSAMYLCASSFHRGPGYGYTFGSGTRLTVV.

This clonotype was recorded a few times. The V gene is TRBV5-1, the J gene TRBJ1-5; D is uncertain. V was shortened by 5 bases and J by 4 bases, with 4 bases between the two germline ends. The CDR3 totals 11 residues. CDR1 and CDR2 from the germline V gene are SGHRS and YFSETQ. CDR3 coding DNA: TGCGCCAGCAGGTGTAATCAGCCCCAGCATTTT. Encoded protein: CASRCNQPQHF.

The table lists this clonotype with many counts. J is TRBJ1-1 and V is TRBV20-1; D gene ambiguous. Germline V gene sequence: CDR1 DFQATT, CDR2 SNEGSKA (reference sequence). The ends were cut back, 2 bases at V and 0 bases at J, with 7 bases in the middle. This CDR3 spans 13 amino acids. The CDR3 sequence is CSARWALNTEAFF. The CDR3 region has the DNA TGCAGTGCTAGATGGGCTCTGAACACTGAAGCTTTCTTT.

The chain combines TRBV10-3 with TRBJ1-1; no definite D call. Germline-derived CDR1 and CDR2 are ENHRY and SYGVKD. V shed 3 bases and J shed 2 bases, with 4 bases lying between them. The CDR3 is 12 residues long. CDR3 residues: CAISELNTEAFF. The CDR3, as DNA: TGTGCCATCAGTGAATTAAACACTGAAGCTTTCTTT.

The chain carries TRBV10-3 and TRBJ1-5; 8 bases line up with TRBD1. The junction had 8 bases not matched to a gene; V was cut back by 5 bases and J by 5 bases. Germline assignment: CDR1 ENHRY and CDR2 SYGVKD. This CDR3 comprises 15 residues. The CDR3 nucleotides read TGTGCCATCAGTTCCGACAGGGGCGGCGATCAGCCCCAGCATTTT. The encoded protein is CAISSDRGGDQPQHF.

This clonotype was seen a few times. The chain is built from TRBV27 and TRBJ2-3; the D gene is possibly TRBD2 (5 bases). Trimming pared 6 bases from V and 2 bases from J, leaving 9 bases between. CDR3 length: 13 amino acids. Germline values: CDR1 MNHEY, CDR2 SMNVEV (reference sequence). The CDR3 spells CASRTDSTDTQYF. Written as DNA, the CDR3 is TGTGCCAGCAGGACGGACTCCACAGATACGCAGTATTTT.

The chain has TRBV7-9 and TRBJ2-1; tentatively, D is TRBD2 (7 bases). Trimming stripped 5 bases from V and 7 bases from J, with 21 bases between. Germline lookup yields CDR1 SEHNR and CDR2 FQNEAQ (reference sequence). The CDR3 consists of 16 residues. CDR3: CASSPLGAGVENEQFF. In nucleotides, the CDR3 is TGTGCCAGCAGCCCCTTGGGGGCGGGAGTGGAAAATGAGCAGTTCTTC.

A word on this clonotype: The junction departs from the called germline gene at one end, perhaps through a read error. The chain couples TRBV7-2 to TRBJ2-2, with D perhaps TRBD2 (6 bases). Per the germline V gene, CDR1 is SGHTA and CDR2 is FQGNSA. The CDR3 has 15 residues. The CDR3 protein is CASSLTRINTRELFF. The CDR3 nucleotides read TGTGCCAGCAGCCTGACTAGAATCAACACCAGGGAGCTGTTTTTT.

At least ten counts were recorded for this clonotype. J is TRBJ1-2 and V is TRBV11-2; D is perhaps TRBD1 (6 bases). Per the germline V gene, CDR1 is SGHAT and CDR2 is FQNNGV. Trimming left V 5 bases short and J 6 bases short, with 16 bases between. The CDR3 is 14 amino acids. The CDR3 here is CASSAQGLSDGYTF. The CDR3 bases are TGTGCCAGCAGCGCACAGGGCCTATCTGATGGCTACACCTTC. The variable domain in full, with the rest retrieved from reference TRBV11-2 and TRBJ1-2, is EAGVAQSPRYKIIEKRQSVAFWCNPISGHATLYWYQQILGQGPKLLIQFQNNGVVDDSQLPKDRFSAERLKGVDSTLKIQPAKLEDSAVYLCASSAQGLSDGYTFGSGTRLTVV.

The chain recombines TRBV28 with TRBJ2-6; 10 positions match TRBD1. Per the germline V gene, CDR1 is MDHEN and CDR2 is SYDVKM. This CDR3 is 19 amino acids long. V lost 5 bases to trimming and J lost 2 bases; unmatched junction nucleotides: 12. The DNA for the CDR3 is TGTGCCAGCAGTCATAACCGGGACAGGGGATTCGCTGGGGCCAACGTCCTGACTTTC. It specifies CASSHNRDRGFAGANVLTF.

This chain connects TRBV7-3 to TRBJ1-3; TRBD1 is a possible D gene (5 bases). Per germline, CDR1 SGHTA and CDR2 FQGTGA. Trimming removed 3 bases at V and 0 bases at J, with 9 bases between. The CDR3 totals 15 residues. As DNA, the CDR3 is TGTGCCAGCAGCTTCCGGGACGTCTCTGGAAACACCATATATTTT. It encodes CASSFRDVSGNTIYF.

This clonotype occurred many times. The J gene is TRBJ2-7, the V gene TRBV7-9, with a tentative D call TRBD1 (6 bases). V was cut by 5 bases and J by 7 bases, with 18 bases left in between. This CDR3 has 14 amino acids. CDR1 and CDR2 from the germline V gene are SEHNR and FQNEAQ (reference sequence). The DNA for the CDR3 is TGTGCCAGCAGCCCGGACAGAGGCCTTTATGAGCAGTACTTC. Translated, it gives CASSPDRGLYEQYF.

This chain connects TRBV19 to TRBJ2-7, with D hard to call. Trimming pared 7 bases from V and 1 base from J, leaving 14 bases between. Germline V lookup: CDR1 LNHDA, CDR2 SQIVND (reference sequence). The CDR3 sequence is 14 residues long. CDR3 coding DNA: TGTGCCAGTACTCCTGTAGTGGGTTCCTACGAGCAGTACTTC. Protein product: CASTPVVGSYEQYF.

CDR3 amino acids: CASSQGVLAGVTDTQYF. DNA for the CDR3: TGCGCCAGCAGCCAAGGAGTTCTAGCGGGAGTCACAGATACGCAGTATTTT. The V and J genes are TRBV4-1 and TRBJ2-3; 10 positions agree with TRBD2. Germline V gene data show CDR1 as MGHRA and CDR2 as YSYEKL. Unmatched junction bases numbered 6, after V lost 1 base and J lost 2 bases. This CDR3 contains 17 residues.

This clonotype was seen ten or more times. The V call is TRBV28, the J call TRBJ2-2, with 7 positions matching TRBD1. Germline lookup yields CDR1 MDHEN and CDR2 SYDVKM. CDR3 size: 16 residues. V was clipped by 10 bases and J by 5 bases; unmatched bases: 16. The CDR3 sequence: CATKKGQDPGTGELFF. CDR3 DNA sequence: TGTGCCACCAAGAAAGGACAGGATCCAGGGACCGGGGAGCTGTTTTTT.

The chain is built from TRBV29-1 and TRBJ2-7, with TRBD2 matching 13 bases. Trimming took 6 bases from V and 3 from J; bases not matched to a gene: 5. The CDR3 has 14 amino acids. The germline gives CDR1 SQVTM, CDR2 ANQGSEA. CDR3 region: CSVTGLAGFYEQYF. For the CDR3, the DNA is TGCAGCGTGACGGGACTAGCGGGATTCTACGAGCAGTACTTC.

In the case of this clonotype: A single base separates this from a much larger clone, so it may be a read error. The rearrangement links TRBV28 to TRBJ2-5; weak D call: TRBD1 (5 bases). Trimming took off 1 base at V and 2 bases at J, with 11 bases between the two ends. Germline CDR1 MDHEN, CDR2 SYDVKM. The CDR3 loop spans 15 amino acids. Written as DNA, the CDR3 is TGTGCCAGCAGTTTATATACGACAGTACAAGAGACCCAGTACTTC. It specifies CASSLYTTVQETQYF.

This clonotype was seen more than once but under ten times. This sequence joins TRBV5-1 and TRBJ2-2, with no clear D. This CDR3 is 15 amino acids long. Germline lookup yields CDR1 SGHRS and CDR2 YFSETQ. Trimming shortened V by 2 bases and J by 2 bases, and 10 bases separated the two germline ends. The CDR3, as DNA: TGCGCCAGCAGCTTAAGTTCCCTCAACACCGGGGAGCTGTTTTTT. Its protein is CASSLSSLNTGELFF.

The rearrangement links TRBV4-2 to TRBJ2-4; 7 positions agree with TRBD2. Germline CDR1 reads LGHNA; CDR2 reads YNFKEQ. The V segment lost 3 bases and the J segment 2 bases; nucleotides outside the gene matches: 10. The CDR3 spans 17 residues. The DNA of the CDR3 is TGTGCCAGCAGCCAGGCCGGATGGCGGGAGACCAAAAACATTCAGTACTTC. Translated, it gives CASSQAGWRETKNIQYF.

This clonotype was seen repeatedly, ten times or more. The chain links TRBV13 to TRBJ2-1; TRBD1 aligns across 7 bases. CDR3 length equals 17 residues. The V gene's germline CDR1 is PRHDT and CDR2 FYEKMQ (reference sequence). V was clipped by 4 bases and J by 0 bases; unmatched bases: 9. DNA of the CDR3: TGTGCCAGCAGCTCCCCTCGGACAGGCGGCTCCTACAATGAGCAGTTCTTC. Its protein product is CASSSPRTGGSYNEQFF.

This clonotype was detected many times. The gene calls are TRBV28 and TRBJ1-5; D call uncertain. The CDR3 runs to 12 residues. The germline CDR1 and CDR2 sequences are MDHEN and SYDVKM. V was cut by 3 bases and J by 3 bases, with 3 bases left in between. CDR3 loop: CASSLPNQPQHF. The CDR3 DNA reads TGTGCCAGCAGTTTGCCCAATCAGCCCCAGCATTTT.

This clonotype has a count of ten or more. The J gene is TRBJ2-1, the V gene TRBV4-3, with 8 positions matching TRBD2. This CDR3 is 15 amino acids long. Germline CDR1 and CDR2: LGHNA and YSLEER. V lost 1 base to trimming and J lost 6 bases; unmatched junction nucleotides: 5. The CDR3 loop reads CASSQGLAGINEQFF. The CDR3, as DNA: TGCGCCAGCAGCCAAGGGCTAGCGGGCATCAATGAGCAGTTCTTC.

The CDR3, as DNA: TGCGCCAGCAGCTTGGAGGGTCGGTGGGACTATGGCTACACCTTC. Its translation: CASSLEGRWDYGYTF. The chain joins TRBV5-1 to TRBJ1-2; unclear D gene. Germline V gene data show CDR1 as SGHRS and CDR2 as YFSETQ. V lost 0 bases and J lost 3, with 12 bases in between. This CDR3 contains 15 residues.

There are many counts of this clonotype. J is TRBJ1-4 and V is TRBV5-5; TRBD1 might be the D (6 bases). CDR1 and CDR2 from the germline V gene are SGHKS and YYEKEE (reference sequence). The length of the CDR3 is 14 residues. The ends were cut back, 2 bases at V and 5 bases at J, with 10 bases in the middle. The chain's CDR3 is CASSFGTPNEKLFF. The DNA for the CDR3 is TGTGCCAGCAGCTTTGGGACACCAAATGAAAAACTGTTTTTT.

There are a few counts of this clonotype. The rearrangement joins TRBV7-3 to TRBJ2-3; D call uncertain. The CDR3 contains 14 residues. Germline values: CDR1 SGHTA, CDR2 FQGTGA. V was trimmed by 3 bases and J by 2 bases, leaving 9 bases between them. The chain's CDR3 is CASSLGYITDTQYF. Written as DNA, the CDR3 is TGTGCCAGCAGCTTGGGCTATATCACAGATACGCAGTATTTT.

CDR3 region: CSASNREGNQPQHF. CDR3 in DNA: TGCAGTGCTAGTAATCGGGAAGGCAATCAGCCCCAGCATTTT. The chain joins TRBV20-1 to TRBJ1-5, with unresolved D. V shed 3 bases and J shed 2 bases, with 11 bases lying between them. This CDR3 spans 14 amino acids. Germline V lookup: CDR1 DFQATT, CDR2 SNEGSKA (reference sequence).

The chain links TRBV3-1 to TRBJ2-7; 9 positions match TRBD2. The length of the CDR3 is 14 residues. J gave up 4 bases and V 2 bases, and 3 bases lay outside the gene matches. CDR1 is LGHDT, CDR2 YNNKEL, per germline (reference sequence). This CDR3 reads CASSQHSGSYEQYF. CDR3 coding DNA: TGTGCCAGCAGCCAACATAGCGGGAGTTACGAGCAGTACTTC.

This clonotype was detected many times. The chain joins TRBV5-1 to TRBJ2-7; 9 bases match TRBD1. The J segment lost 2 bases and the V segment lost 4 bases, leaving 7 bases of the junction unmatched. CDR1 and CDR2 from the germline V gene are SGHRS and YFSETQ. This CDR3 contains 15 residues. As DNA, the CDR3 is TGCGCCAGCAGCCCGGGGGACAGGGCAACCTACGAGCAGTACTTC. This codes for CASSPGDRATYEQYF.

The chain carries TRBV10-2 and TRBJ2-3; D gene uncertain. Trimming cost V 5 bases and J 1 base, with 13 bases left between them. There are 15 residues in the CDR3. CDR1 WSHSY and CDR2 SAAADI come from the germline V gene. The CDR3 region is CASSSHSEGTDTQYF. The CDR3 region has the DNA TGCGCCAGCAGTTCCCACTCCGAGGGCACAGATACGCAGTATTTT.